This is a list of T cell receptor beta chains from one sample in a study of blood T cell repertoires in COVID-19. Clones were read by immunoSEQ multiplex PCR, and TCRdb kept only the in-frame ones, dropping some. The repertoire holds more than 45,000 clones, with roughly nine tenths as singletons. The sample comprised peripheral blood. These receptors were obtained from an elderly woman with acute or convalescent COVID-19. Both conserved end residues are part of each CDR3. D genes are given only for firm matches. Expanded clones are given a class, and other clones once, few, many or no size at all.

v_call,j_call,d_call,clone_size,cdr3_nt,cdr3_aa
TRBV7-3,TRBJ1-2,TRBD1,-,TGTGCCAGCAGGCAAAATTCCGGACAGGGGGACGGTGGCTACACCTTC,CASRQNSGQGDGGYTF
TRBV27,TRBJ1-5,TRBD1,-,TGTGCCAGCAGTTTAACGACAGGGGGTAGCAATCAGCCCCAGCATTTT,CASSLTTGGSNQPQHF
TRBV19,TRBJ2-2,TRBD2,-,TGTGCCAGTAGTCCAAACGGACTAGCGGGAGTGGGGGACACCGGGGAGCTGTTTTTT,CASSPNGLAGVGDTGELFF
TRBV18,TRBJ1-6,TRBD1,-,TGTGCCAGCTCACCAACAGGGGGACGATCACCCCTCCACTTT,CASSPTGGRSPLHF
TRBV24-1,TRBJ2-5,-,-,TGTGCCACCGATCCCTGGCAACGGGAGCGGAGGCCGTACCAAGAGACCCAGTACTTC,CATDPWQRERRPYQETQYF
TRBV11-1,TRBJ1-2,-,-,TGTGCCAGCAGCTTAGCGGGAGGCGCTTTGGGAGCTTATGGCTACACCTTC,CASSLAGGALGAYGYTF
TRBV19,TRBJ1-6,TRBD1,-,TGTGCCAGTAGTACCCACGGACAGGGCGGTGGTTCACCCCTCCACTTT,CASSTHGQGGGSPLHF
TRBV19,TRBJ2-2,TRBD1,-,TGTGCCAGTAGTACGCGGGCGGCAGGGGGACCCGGGGAGCTGTTTTTT,CASSTRAAGGPGELFF
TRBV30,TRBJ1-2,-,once,TGTGCCTGGAGGCCCTCTATGGACAGTCCCACTAACTATGGCTACACCTTC,CAWRPSMDSPTNYGYTF
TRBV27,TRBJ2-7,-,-,TGTGCCAGCAGTTACAGGTTGGGACTTGGGTACGAGCAGTACTTC,CASSYRLGLGYEQYF
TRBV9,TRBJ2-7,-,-,TGTGCCAGCAGCGCATCCCCCGGTCTTACGTACGAGCAGTACTTC,CASSASPGLTYEQYF
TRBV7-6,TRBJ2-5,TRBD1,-,TGTGCCAGCAGCTACGGGGACAGGGGTGAGACCCAGTACTTC,CASSYGDRGETQYF
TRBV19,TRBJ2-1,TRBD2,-,TGTGCCAGCAGAAGAGCCTCTGGTGGGAGGGCCAGAAATGAGCAGTTCTTC,CASRRASGGRARNEQFF
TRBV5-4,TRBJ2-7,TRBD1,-,TGTGCCAGCAGCTCCACGACAGGGGTGGACGAGCAGTACTTC,CASSSTTGVDEQYF
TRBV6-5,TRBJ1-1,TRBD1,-,TGTGCCAGCAGGGGAGGACAGGGCCGTGAAGCTTTCTTT,CASRGGQGREAFF
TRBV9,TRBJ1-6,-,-,TGTGCCAGCAGCCGCACGGGTTCTATTAATTCACCCCTCCACTTT,CASSRTGSINSPLHF
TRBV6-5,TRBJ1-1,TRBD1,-,TGTGCCAGCACAGGGGGGCTTACTCCCGAAGCTTTCTTT,CASTGGLTPEAFF
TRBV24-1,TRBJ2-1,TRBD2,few,TGTGCCACCAGTGACCCTCCCTCGGGAGGACGGAATGAGCAGTTCTTC,CATSDPPSGGRNEQFF
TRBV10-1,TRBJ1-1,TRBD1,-,TGCGCCAGCACACTAGACAGGGCGGCAGGGAACACTGAAGCTTTCTTT,CASTLDRAAGNTEAFF
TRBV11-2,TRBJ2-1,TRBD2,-,TGTGCCAGCAGCTCGACTAGCGGGGAAAGCTCCTACAATGAGCAGTTCTTC,CASSSTSGESSYNEQFF
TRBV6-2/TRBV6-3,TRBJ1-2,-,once,TGTGCCAGCAGCGGGAGCTGGGATGGCTACACCTTC,CASSGSWDGYTF
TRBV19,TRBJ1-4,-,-,TGTGCCAGTAGCCTTGTGGGGAGTCTTGAAAAACTGTTTTTT,CASSLVGSLEKLFF
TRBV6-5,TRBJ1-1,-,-,TGTGCCAGCAGTTACTCGCCAGGGAACACTGAAGCTTTCTTT,CASSYSPGNTEAFF
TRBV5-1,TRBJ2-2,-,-,TGCGCCAGCAGCTTGGGAATCTCCGGCACCGGGGAGCTGTTTTTT,CASSLGISGTGELFF
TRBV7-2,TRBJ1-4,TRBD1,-,TGTGCCAGCAGCTTCAGGGGGGACAACTCAGCAAAACTGTTTTTT,CASSFRGDNSAKLFF
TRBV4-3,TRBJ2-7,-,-,TGCGCCAGCAGCCAAGAAGCGTCACCCTCTATCTCCTACGAGCAGTACTTC,CASSQEASPSISYEQYF
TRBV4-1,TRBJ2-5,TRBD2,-,TGCGCCAGCAGCCAAGAAGGCGGGAGAGGGTCGGAGACCCAGTACTTC,CASSQEGGRGSETQYF
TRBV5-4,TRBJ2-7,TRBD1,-,TGTGCCAGCAGCGGAGGGGGACAGGGGGCTCACGAGCAGTACTTC,CASSGGGQGAHEQYF
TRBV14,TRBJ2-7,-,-,TGTGCCAGCAGCCCGTGGCCCTACGAGCAGTACTTC,CASSPWPYEQYF
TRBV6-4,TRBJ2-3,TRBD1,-,TGTGCCAGCAGCCCGGACAGGGCCACAGATACGCAGTATTTT,CASSPDRATDTQYF
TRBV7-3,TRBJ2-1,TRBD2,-,TGTGCCAGCAGCCCATCTAGGATTAGCGGGGGACCTAACAATGAGCAGTTCTTC,CASSPSRISGGPNNEQFF
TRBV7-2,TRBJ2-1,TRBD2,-,TGTGCCAGCAGCTTAGGTTCAGCTAGCGGGATGGATCGGGAGCAGTTCTTC,CASSLGSASGMDREQFF
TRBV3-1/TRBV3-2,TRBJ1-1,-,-,TGTGCCAGCAGCCAAGGCCTGGGGACTTACACTGAAGCTTTCTTT,CASSQGLGTYTEAFF
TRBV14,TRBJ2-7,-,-,TGTGCCAGCAGCGAAGCGGTGTGGGCCACAACCTACGAGCAGTACTTC,CASSEAVWATTYEQYF
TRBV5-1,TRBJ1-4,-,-,TGCGCCAGCAAACCGGGGGGGTTAGGGAATGAAAAACTGTTTTTT,CASKPGGLGNEKLFF
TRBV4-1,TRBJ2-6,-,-,TGCGCCAGCAGCCAAGAGTCCGGGACTGGGGCCAACGTCCTGACTTTC,CASSQESGTGANVLTF
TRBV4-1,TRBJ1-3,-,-,TGCGCCAGCAGCCAAGATTCCGTTTTCTCTGGAAACACCATATATTTT,CASSQDSVFSGNTIYF
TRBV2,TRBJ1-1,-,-,TGTGCCAGCAATGTCAGATTAAACACTGAAGCTTTCTTT,CASNVRLNTEAFF
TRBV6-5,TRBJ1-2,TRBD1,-,TGTGCCAGCAGTCCCAGACAGGGATCTAACTATGGCTACACCTTC,CASSPRQGSNYGYTF
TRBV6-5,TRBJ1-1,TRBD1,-,TGTGCCAGCAGTTACCTTGGGACAGGATTGAACACTGAAGCTTTCTTT,CASSYLGTGLNTEAFF
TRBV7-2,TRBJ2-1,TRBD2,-,TGTGCCAGCAGCTCGACTAGCGGGAGAGGCAATGAGCAGTTCTTC,CASSSTSGRGNEQFF
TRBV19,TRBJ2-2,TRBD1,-,TGTGCCAGTAGTCTCCAGGACAGGGGTGTTTTTAGGACCGGGGAGCTGTTTTTT,CASSLQDRGVFRTGELFF
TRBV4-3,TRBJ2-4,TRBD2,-,TGCGCCAGCAGCCAAGATAGGGGGACTAGCGCCCCGTCTGGCATTCAGTACTTC,CASSQDRGTSAPSGIQYF
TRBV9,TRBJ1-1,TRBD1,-,TGTGCCAGCAGCGGACAGGGGGCGTCCACTGAAGCTTTCTTT,CASSGQGASTEAFF
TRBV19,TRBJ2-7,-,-,TGTGCCAGTAGTATTCAATTCGGAGGAATTTACGAGCAGTACTTC,CASSIQFGGIYEQYF
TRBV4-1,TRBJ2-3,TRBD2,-,TGCGCCAGCAGCCAAGACGGGGGACTAGCGGGAGGTTTTGATACGCAGTATTTT,CASSQDGGLAGGFDTQYF
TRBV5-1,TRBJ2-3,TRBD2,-,TGCGCCAGCAGCCGAGCGACTACTAGCGGGAGTTCGGATACGCAGTATTTT,CASSRATTSGSSDTQYF
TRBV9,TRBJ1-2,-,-,TGTGCCAGCAGCCGTGAGAGCGGCTACACCTTC,CASSRESGYTF
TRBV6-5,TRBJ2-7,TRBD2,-,TGTGCCAGCCGGGAGACACTAGCGGGATACTACGAGCAGTACTTC,CASRETLAGYYEQYF
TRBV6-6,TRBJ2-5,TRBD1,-,TGTGCCAGCAGTTCGCGGGACAGGGGGCAAGAGACCCAGTACTTC,CASSSRDRGQETQYF
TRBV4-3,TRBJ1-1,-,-,TGCGCCAGCAGCCAAGGACGCCGGTCCATCGGGGCTTTCTTT,CASSQGRRSIGAFF
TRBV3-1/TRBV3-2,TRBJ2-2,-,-,TGTGCCAGCAGCATGCGTCCTTTCGGGGAGCTGTTTTTT,CASSMRPFGELFF
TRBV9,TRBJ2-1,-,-,TGTGCCAGCAGCGTAGCGGCTAGGTTCGATGAGCAGTTCTTC,CASSVAARFDEQFF
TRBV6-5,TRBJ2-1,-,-,TGTGCCAGCACCGTCTCGGGGGGACATTACAATGAGCAGTTCTTC,CASTVSGGHYNEQFF
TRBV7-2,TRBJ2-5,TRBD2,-,TGTGCCAGCAGCTTAGCGTCTAGCGGGAGAGAGACCCAGTACTTC,CASSLASSGRETQYF